Below, 14 T cell receptor beta chains from the same sample are listed, as sequenced in a study of cytomegalovirus exposure and HLA in healthy donors. Vbeta (60) and Jbeta (13) primers were used in the PCR. Clones were read by immunoSEQ multiplex PCR, and TCRdb kept only the in-frame ones, dropping some. Of about 160,000 clones in the sample, around four fifths were seen once. The sample taken for sequencing was PBMCs. The receptors stem from a woman under 30 in good health and CMV-seronegative.

This chain links TRBV4-1 with TRBJ2-1, with 9 bases aligning to TRBD2. V shed 1 base, J shed 7 bases, and the junction held 14 bases outside the gene matches. Germline V CDR1 and CDR2: MGHRA, YSYEKL. This CDR3 is built from 18 residues. Written as DNA, the CDR3 is TGCGCCAGCAGCCAAGGGATTTCCTGGACTAGCGTTCGAAATGAGCAGTTCTTC. It encodes CASSQGISWTSVRNEQFF.

The chain has TRBV4-1 and TRBJ2-7, with 10 bases lining up with TRBD1. V trimming: 1 base; J trimming: 0 bases; junction bases outside the gene matches: 9. Looked up from germline, CDR1 is MGHRA and CDR2 is YSYEKL. This CDR3 comprises 18 residues. The CDR3 is CASSQVLSRDRGSYEQYF. The CDR3 nucleotides are TGCGCCAGCAGCCAAGTCTTATCCAGGGACAGGGGCTCCTACGAGCAGTACTTC.

CDR3 sequence reads: CASSYGRQTQYF. The CDR3 DNA reads as TGTGCCAGCAGTTACGGGAGGCAGACCCAGTACTTC. V and J are TRBV6-5 and TRBJ2-5; D perhaps matches TRBD2 (6 bases). V was pared by 2 bases and J by 6 bases, with 7 bases between. CDR1 and CDR2 (germline): MNHEY, SVGAGI. The CDR3 loop spans 12 amino acids.

This chain links TRBV10-3 with TRBJ2-2, with D tentatively TRBD1 (5 bases). CDR1 and CDR2 (germline): ENHRY, SYGVKD. The CDR3 totals 12 residues. The V end lost 8 bases, the J end lost 6 bases, and 10 bases lay between the germline ends. The CDR3 region is CAISAGPGELFF. CDR3 DNA sequence: TGTGCCATCTCGGCAGGGCCCGGGGAGCTGTTTTTT.

In this sample, this clone turned up a few times. The V call is TRBV7-2, the J call TRBJ1-2; D is uncertain. The CDR3 sequence is 12 residues long. Germline V CDR1 and CDR2: SGHTA, FQGNSA. The germline V and J ends were trimmed by 4 bases and 5 bases, with 8 bases remaining between them. The CDR3, as DNA: TGTGCCAGCAGCTACGGGGAGTATGGCTACACCTTC. Its translation is CASSYGEYGYTF. Full variable domain (outside the CDR3, taken from reference TRBV7-2 and TRBJ1-2): GAGVSQSPSNKVTEKGKDVELRCDPISGHTALYWYRQSLGQGLEFLIYFQGNSAPDKSGLPSDRFSAERTGGSVSTLTIQRTQQEDSAVYLCASSYGEYGYTFGSGTRLTVV.

This chain connects TRBV19 to TRBJ1-2; TRBD1 is a possible D gene (5 bases). This CDR3 comprises 14 residues. V was trimmed by 2 bases and J by 4 bases, leaving 11 bases between them. CDR1 and CDR2 from the germline V gene are LNHDA and SQIVND (reference sequence). The CDR3 DNA follows: TGTGCCAGTAGTATAAGGGGCTCGGGCTATGGCTACACCTTC. Translation: CASSIRGSGYGYTF.

The rearrangement uses TRBV2 and TRBJ1-4; D perhaps matches TRBD1 (5 bases). CDR1 and CDR2 from the germline V gene are SNHLY and FYNNEI. The V gene lost 8 bases and the J gene lost 7 bases, with 14 bases spanning the gap. CDR3 length equals 13 residues. CDR3 sequence reads: CASLSGIGEKLFF. The CDR3 nucleotides read TGTGCCAGCTTATCAGGGATCGGTGAAAAACTGTTTTTT. Using reference TRBV2 and TRBJ1-4 for the parts outside the CDR3, the full variable domain is EPEVTQTPSHQVTQMGQEVILRCVPISNHLYFYWYRQILGQKVEFLVSFYNNEISEKSEIFDDQFSVERPDGSNFTLKIRSTKLEDSAMYFCASLSGIGEKLFFGSGTQLSVL.

The V gene is TRBV5-1, the J gene TRBJ2-1, with 7 nucleotides matching TRBD1. Germline assignment: CDR1 SGHRS and CDR2 YFSETQ. This CDR3 contains 14 residues. V gave up 4 bases and J gave up 4 bases; unmatched junction bases: 5. The CDR3 reads CASSPRQGYNEQFF. DNA of the CDR3: TGCGCCAGCAGCCCAAGACAGGGTTACAATGAGCAGTTCTTC.

The gene calls are TRBV20-1 and TRBJ1-1, with D unresolved. V was clipped by 7 bases and J by 6 bases, with 3 bases between them. The CDR3 has 8 residues. CDR1 is DFQATT, CDR2 SNEGSKA, per germline (reference sequence). DNA for the CDR3: TGCAGTGGCGCTGAAGCTTTCTTT. Its translation: CSGAEAFF.

On this clone itself: Within the sample, other DNA sequences also encode this same CDR3. CDR3: CASTGTGEKLFF. The CDR3 region has the DNA TGTGCCAGTACCGGGACAGGAGAAAAACTGTTTTTT. V gene TRBV19 combines with J gene TRBJ1-4, with TRBD1 matching 8 bases. The J segment lost 8 bases and the V segment lost 7 bases, leaving 3 bases of the junction unmatched. The CDR3 is made up of 12 amino acids. CDR1 is LNHDA, CDR2 SQIVND, per germline (reference sequence).

V usage is TRBV5-1 and J usage is TRBJ2-7; TRBD1 might be the D (6 bases). The V and J ends lost 1 base and 4 bases respectively, with 12 bases between them. Germline values: CDR1 SGHRS, CDR2 YFSETQ. The CDR3 consists of 14 residues. The CDR3 DNA reads TGCGCCAGCAGCTTGACAGGGAGAGAGTACGAGCAGTACTTC. Its translation is CASSLTGREYEQYF.

The chain couples TRBV10-3 to TRBJ1-3; D might be TRBD1 (6 bases). The germline V gene has CDR1 ENHRY and CDR2 SYGVKD. Between the trimmed V and J ends, which lost 8 bases and 4 bases, there was a span of 15 bases. The CDR3 totals 14 residues. CDR3 sequence reads: CAIGNRVSGNTIYF. CDR3 DNA sequence: TGTGCCATCGGGAACAGGGTGTCCGGAAACACCATATATTTT.

This chain links TRBV6-5 with TRBJ2-5; D perhaps matches TRBD2 (6 bases). The V end was cut by 6 bases, the J end by 4 bases, with 12 bases between. Germline CDR1 reads MNHEY; CDR2 reads SVGAGI. CDR3 length: 13 amino acids. The CDR3 sequence: CASSRGEAETQYF. CDR3 sequence (DNA): TGTGCCAGCAGCCGAGGGGAGGCAGAGACCCAGTACTTC.

The chain couples TRBV7-9 to TRBJ2-1, with 9 bases identical to TRBD1. The length of the CDR3 is 17 residues. CDR1 SEHNR and CDR2 FQNEAQ come from the germline V gene (reference sequence). The trim removed 5 bases at V and 7 bases at J, leaving 15 bases unmatched. This CDR3 is CASSRTPGQGTQNEQFF. CDR3 nucleotide sequence: TGTGCCAGCAGCCGAACACCGGGACAGGGAACCCAGAATGAGCAGTTCTTC. Full variable domain (outside the CDR3, taken from reference TRBV7-9 and TRBJ2-1): DTGVSQNPRHKITKRGQNVTFRCDPISEHNRLYWYRQTLGQGPEFLTYFQNEAQLEKSRLLSDRFSAERPKGSFSTLEIQRTEQGDSAMYLCASSRTPGQGTQNEQFFGPGTRLTVL.